Listed below are T cell receptor beta chains from one sample, sequenced in a study of blood T cell repertoires in COVID-19. Clones were read by immunoSEQ multiplex PCR, and TCRdb kept only the in-frame ones, dropping some. The sample shows around 310,000 clones, nearly 90% of them seen only once. Material: PBMCs or T cells enriched from blood (not recorded which). These TCRs come from a woman in her thirties who had recovered from COVID-19. CDR3s include the opening cysteine and the closing phenylalanine or tryptophan. Each record gives: clone size, V gene, J gene, D gene, CDR3 protein, CDR3 DNA. D genes are given only for firm matches. Only part of the rows carry a size: once, few, many, or a class if the clone is expanded.

abundance: -
v_gene: TRBV13
j_gene: TRBJ1-1
d_gene: TRBD1
CDR3aa: CASTGGADTEAFF
CDR3nt: TGTGCCAGTACAGGGGGCGCGGACACTGAAGCTTTCTTT

abundance: -
v_gene: TRBV9
j_gene: TRBJ2-1
d_gene: TRBD2
CDR3aa: CASSVAGGSYNEQFF
CDR3nt: TGTGCCAGCAGCGTAGCGGGCGGGAGCTACAATGAGCAGTTCTTC

abundance: -
v_gene: TRBV19
j_gene: TRBJ2-2
d_gene: -
CDR3aa: CASTLEGAGITGELFF
CDR3nt: TGTGCCAGTACTTTAGAAGGGGCAGGGATCACCGGGGAGCTGTTTTTT

abundance: -
v_gene: TRBV3-1/TRBV3-2
j_gene: TRBJ1-2
d_gene: -
CDR3aa: CASRESGGSVNYGYTF
CDR3nt: TGTGCCAGCAGAGAGTCTGGGGGCAGCGTAAACTATGGCTACACCTTC

abundance: -
v_gene: TRBV6-5
j_gene: TRBJ1-2
d_gene: TRBD1
CDR3aa: CASSYSYLTGSFGYTF
CDR3nt: TGTGCCAGCAGTTACTCTTATTTGACAGGGTCTTTTGGCTACACCTTC

abundance: -
v_gene: TRBV7-7
j_gene: TRBJ2-5
d_gene: -
CDR3aa: CASSRSTGRGETQYF
CDR3nt: TGTGCTAGCAGCCGGTCCACAGGGAGGGGAGAGACCCAGTACTTC

abundance: -
v_gene: TRBV19
j_gene: TRBJ2-7
d_gene: TRBD2
CDR3aa: CASSMGLAGTHTYEQYF
CDR3nt: TGTGCCAGTAGTATGGGACTAGCGGGGACCCATACCTACGAGCAGTACTTC

abundance: -
v_gene: TRBV4-1
j_gene: TRBJ2-1
d_gene: TRBD2
CDR3aa: CASSQELSILAGVNEQFF
CDR3nt: TGCGCCAGCAGCCAAGAGTTAAGTATACTAGCGGGAGTCAATGAGCAGTTCTTC

abundance: -
v_gene: TRBV27
j_gene: TRBJ2-7
d_gene: -
CDR3aa: CASSLDSTYEQYF
CDR3nt: TGTGCCAGCAGTTTAGACTCGACCTACGAGCAGTACTTC

abundance: -
v_gene: TRBV5-1
j_gene: TRBJ1-4
d_gene: -
CDR3aa: CASSYGQLNEKLFF
CDR3nt: TGCGCCAGCAGCTACGGACAGCTTAATGAAAAACTGTTTTTT

abundance: few
v_gene: TRBV6-5
j_gene: TRBJ2-7
d_gene: TRBD2
CDR3aa: CASSYSTAGGYEQYF
CDR3nt: TGTGCCAGCAGTTACTCGACGGCGGGAGGGTACGAGCAGTACTTC

abundance: -
v_gene: TRBV14
j_gene: TRBJ1-6
d_gene: TRBD1
CDR3aa: CASSKRTGENSPLHF
CDR3nt: TGTGCCAGCAGCAAAAGGACAGGGGAGAATTCACCCCTCCACTTT

abundance: once
v_gene: TRBV24-1
j_gene: TRBJ2-2
d_gene: -
CDR3aa: CATSDGAGVNANTGELFF
CDR3nt: TGTGCCACCAGTGACGGGGCAGGGGTAAACGCGAACACCGGGGAGCTGTTTTTT

abundance: -
v_gene: TRBV19
j_gene: TRBJ2-1
d_gene: -
CDR3aa: CATQSRDMTLVEQFF
CDR3nt: TGTGCCACTCAGTCCCGGGACATGACCTTAGTTGAGCAGTTCTTC

abundance: -
v_gene: TRBV6-6
j_gene: TRBJ2-1
d_gene: -
CDR3aa: CASSYVRARWEQFF
CDR3nt: TGTGCCAGCAGTTACGTCAGGGCCCGTTGGGAGCAGTTCTTC

abundance: -
v_gene: TRBV9
j_gene: TRBJ2-3
d_gene: TRBD2
CDR3aa: CASESGGRDTQYF
CDR3nt: TGTGCCAGCGAGAGCGGGGGGAGAGATACGCAGTATTTT

abundance: once
v_gene: TRBV27
j_gene: TRBJ1-2
d_gene: -
CDR3aa: CASSLSVSYGYTF
CDR3nt: TGTGCCAGCAGTTTATCAGTGAGCTATGGCTACACCTTC

abundance: -
v_gene: TRBV27
j_gene: TRBJ1-6
d_gene: TRBD1
CDR3aa: CASSLRTGSSYNSPLHF
CDR3nt: TGTGCCAGCAGCCTCCGGACAGGGAGCTCCTATAATTCACCCCTCCACTTT

abundance: -
v_gene: TRBV28
j_gene: TRBJ1-1
d_gene: -
CDR3aa: CASSLRQSYLNTEAFF
CDR3nt: TGTGCCAGCAGCCTTAGACAGTCTTATTTGAACACTGAAGCTTTCTTT

abundance: -
v_gene: TRBV14
j_gene: TRBJ1-6
d_gene: TRBD1
CDR3aa: CASSQGQGVSPLHF
CDR3nt: TGTGCCAGCAGCCAAGGACAGGGGGTGTCACCCCTCCACTTT

abundance: -
v_gene: TRBV11-2
j_gene: TRBJ2-3
d_gene: -
CDR3aa: CASSLGGQSTDTQYF
CDR3nt: TGTGCCAGCAGCTTGGGGGGACAGTCGACAGATACGCAGTATTTT

abundance: -
v_gene: TRBV11-3
j_gene: TRBJ2-4
d_gene: TRBD2
CDR3aa: CASSSGLAGTKNIQYF
CDR3nt: TGTGCCAGCAGCTCGGGACTAGCGGGAACCAAAAACATTCAGTACTTC

abundance: -
v_gene: TRBV9
j_gene: TRBJ2-1
d_gene: -
CDR3aa: CASSPPLRFGTIDEQFF
CDR3nt: TGTGCCAGCAGCCCCCCCTTGCGGTTTGGTACAATTGATGAGCAGTTCTTC

abundance: -
v_gene: TRBV27
j_gene: TRBJ2-7
d_gene: TRBD2
CDR3aa: CASSKTSGSLFLDEQYF
CDR3nt: TGTGCCAGCAGCAAAACTAGCGGGAGTCTTTTTTTGGACGAGCAGTACTTC

abundance: -
v_gene: TRBV6-2/TRBV6-3
j_gene: TRBJ1-4
d_gene: -
CDR3aa: CASSPTGPNEKLFF
CDR3nt: TGTGCCAGCAGTCCGACAGGACCTAATGAAAAACTGTTTTTT

abundance: once
v_gene: TRBV5-1
j_gene: TRBJ2-1
d_gene: -
CDR3aa: CASSLDQLSNEQFF
CDR3nt: TGCGCCAGCAGCTTGGACCAACTCTCCAATGAGCAGTTCTTC

abundance: -
v_gene: TRBV7-3
j_gene: TRBJ2-1
d_gene: TRBD2
CDR3aa: CASSRAGDLYNEQFF
CDR3nt: TGTGCCAGCAGCCGAGCGGGAGATCTCTACAATGAGCAGTTCTTC

abundance: -
v_gene: TRBV12-3/TRBV12-4
j_gene: TRBJ1-2
d_gene: -
CDR3aa: CASSLGQDYGYTF
CDR3nt: TGTGCCAGCAGTTTGGGGCAGGACTATGGCTACACCTTC

abundance: -
v_gene: TRBV10-3
j_gene: TRBJ2-5
d_gene: -
CDR3aa: CAISDVSRGETQYF
CDR3nt: TGTGCCATCAGTGACGTTTCCCGGGGGGAGACCCAGTACTTC

abundance: -
v_gene: TRBV6-1
j_gene: TRBJ2-7
d_gene: TRBD2
CDR3aa: CASSELSVRAGGPGFSYEQYF
CDR3nt: TGTGCCAGCAGTGAATTGAGCGTGAGAGCGGGAGGGCCGGGTTTCTCCTACGAGCAGTACTTC

abundance: -
v_gene: TRBV28
j_gene: TRBJ1-1
d_gene: -
CDR3aa: CASFIRGTEAFF
CDR3nt: TGTGCCAGCTTCATACGCGGGACTGAAGCTTTCTTT

abundance: -
v_gene: TRBV19
j_gene: TRBJ1-5
d_gene: -
CDR3aa: CASQRTLSNQPQHF
CDR3nt: TGTGCCAGCCAGAGGACACTTAGCAATCAGCCCCAGCATTTT

abundance: -
v_gene: TRBV27
j_gene: TRBJ2-3
d_gene: TRBD2
CDR3aa: CASSLTPGLAGGGSTDTQYF
CDR3nt: TGTGCCAGCAGCCTTACACCGGGACTAGCGGGAGGGGGGAGCACAGATACGCAGTATTTT

abundance: -
v_gene: TRBV30
j_gene: TRBJ2-7
d_gene: TRBD1
CDR3aa: CAWSSGTVDEQYF
CDR3nt: TGTGCCTGGAGCTCCGGGACAGTCGACGAGCAGTACTTC

abundance: -
v_gene: TRBV3-1/TRBV3-2
j_gene: TRBJ1-5
d_gene: -
CDR3aa: CASSQYTGFNQPQHF
CDR3nt: TGTGCCAGCAGCCAGTACACAGGGTTTAATCAGCCCCAGCATTTT

abundance: few
v_gene: TRBV30
j_gene: TRBJ2-1
d_gene: TRBD2
CDR3aa: CAWSELAGPYNEQFF
CDR3nt: TGTGCCTGGAGCGAACTAGCGGGACCTTACAATGAGCAGTTCTTC

abundance: -
v_gene: TRBV5-4
j_gene: TRBJ2-2
d_gene: TRBD2
CDR3aa: CASSEGLAGNTGELFF
CDR3nt: TGTGCCAGCAGCGAGGGACTAGCGGGGAACACCGGGGAGCTGTTTTTT

abundance: -
v_gene: TRBV5-6
j_gene: TRBJ1-1
d_gene: -
CDR3aa: CASSLAAVTEAFF
CDR3nt: TGTGCCAGCAGCTTGGCCGCAGTGACTGAAGCTTTCTTT

abundance: -
v_gene: TRBV11-2
j_gene: TRBJ1-5
d_gene: TRBD1
CDR3aa: CASSSGTASQPQHF
CDR3nt: TGTGCCAGCAGCTCGGGGACAGCGAGTCAGCCCCAGCATTTT

abundance: -
v_gene: TRBV18
j_gene: TRBJ2-7
d_gene: TRBD1
CDR3aa: CASSSSDRAEQYF
CDR3nt: TGTGCCAGCTCATCGTCGGACAGGGCCGAGCAGTACTTC

abundance: once
v_gene: TRBV5-1
j_gene: TRBJ2-1
d_gene: -
CDR3aa: CASSFVASAYNEQFF
CDR3nt: TGCGCCAGCAGCTTTGTGGCTAGCGCGTACAATGAGCAGTTCTTC

abundance: -
v_gene: TRBV18
j_gene: TRBJ2-2
d_gene: -
CDR3aa: CASSPSGRMNTGELFF
CDR3nt: TGTGCCAGCTCACCATCAGGAAGGATGAACACCGGGGAGCTGTTTTTT

abundance: -
v_gene: TRBV29-1
j_gene: TRBJ1-6
d_gene: TRBD1
CDR3aa: CSARQGGNSPLHF
CDR3nt: TGCAGCGCCCGACAGGGCGGGAATTCACCCCTCCACTTT

abundance: -
v_gene: TRBV7-9
j_gene: TRBJ2-7
d_gene: TRBD1
CDR3aa: CASSSHPGQQYEQYF
CDR3nt: TGTGCCAGCAGCTCACATCCGGGACAGCAGTACGAGCAGTACTTC

abundance: -
v_gene: TRBV19
j_gene: TRBJ1-1
d_gene: -
CDR3aa: CASSDPRSEAFF
CDR3nt: TGTGCCAGTAGTGACCCCCGGAGTGAAGCTTTCTTT